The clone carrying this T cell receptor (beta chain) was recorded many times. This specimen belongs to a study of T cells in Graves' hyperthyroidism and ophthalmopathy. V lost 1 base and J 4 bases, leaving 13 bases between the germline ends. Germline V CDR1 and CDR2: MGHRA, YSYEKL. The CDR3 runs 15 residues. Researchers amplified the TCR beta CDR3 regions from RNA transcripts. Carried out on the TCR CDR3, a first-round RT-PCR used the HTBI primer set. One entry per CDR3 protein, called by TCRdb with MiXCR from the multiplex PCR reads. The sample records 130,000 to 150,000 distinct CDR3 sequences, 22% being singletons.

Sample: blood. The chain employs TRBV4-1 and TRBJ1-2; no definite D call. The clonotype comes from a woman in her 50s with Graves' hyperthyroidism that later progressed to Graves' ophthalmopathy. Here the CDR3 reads CASSQVEGAAYGYTF. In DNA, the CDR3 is TGCGCCAGCAGCCAAGTGGAGGGAGCGGCCTATGGCTACACCTTC.